The 30 T cell receptor beta chains below all came from one sample that was sequenced in a study of T cells in Graves' hyperthyroidism and ophthalmopathy. Researchers took RNA transcripts and amplified the TCR beta CDR3 regions from them. HTBI primers were employed in a first-round RT-PCR of the TCR CDR3. TCRdb analysed the multiplex PCR reads with MiXCR anew, one entry per CDR3 protein. The profile covers around 350,000 distinct CDR3 sequences, with approximately 19% appearing a single time and about 3.7% taken by the ten largest. Sequencing was done on a sample of blood. The receptors were sampled from a woman aged 18-30 years with Graves' hyperthyroidism.

This clonotype was recorded at least ten times. The chain uses TRBV19 and TRBJ1-5; D not certain. Germline CDR1 reads LNHDA; CDR2 reads SQIVND (reference sequence). V lost 2 bases, J lost 3 bases, and 20 bases lay in between. The CDR3 contains 18 residues. CDR3 bases: TGTGCCAGTAGTATAACCGGAGTGGGCTGGAGCCACAATCAGCCCCAGCATTTT. Its protein product is CASSITGVGWSHNQPQHF.

This rearrangement joins TRBV20-1 to TRBJ1-2; a weak D match, TRBD1 (5 bases). CDR1 and CDR2 (germline): DFQATT, SNEGSKA (reference sequence). The CDR3 is made up of 13 amino acids. Trimming took 4 bases from V and 2 from J, leaving 11 bases between them. For the CDR3, the DNA is TGCAGTGCTACCCCCAGGGAGAACTATGGCTACACCTTC. Translated: CSATPRENYGYTF.

This clonotype was found many times. This rearrangement joins TRBV9 to TRBJ2-5; 11 bases line up with TRBD2. The V and J ends lost 4 bases and 5 bases, in that order; junction bases with no gene match: 10. The CDR3 consists of 16 residues. Germline CDR1 is SGDLS and CDR2 is YYNGEE. DNA for the CDR3: TGTGCCAGCAGCCACCCAACTAGCGGGGGTTGGGAGACCCAGTACTTC. This encodes CASSHPTSGGWETQYF.

This clonotype was seen just once. The CDR3 spells CASSVVAGVKETQYF. The CDR3 DNA reads TGTGCCAGCAGTGTAGTAGCGGGAGTAAAAGAGACCCAGTACTTC. V is TRBV6-4 and J is TRBJ2-5; TRBD2 matches at 9 bases. The CDR3 runs 15 residues. Germline CDR1 MRHNA, CDR2 SNTAGT. V shed 4 bases, J shed 3 bases, and the junction held 6 bases outside the gene matches.

The sample holds many counts of this clonotype. The chain links TRBV20-1 to TRBJ2-7; TRBD1 agrees at 8 bases. This CDR3 is built from 16 residues. Germline CDR1 reads DFQATT; CDR2 reads SNEGSKA (reference sequence). The trim removed 2 bases at V and 5 bases at J, leaving 14 bases unmatched. This CDR3 is CSARMVWRQGINEQYF. DNA of the CDR3: TGCAGTGCTAGAATGGTTTGGCGACAGGGGATCAACGAGCAGTACTTC.

This clonotype was counted at least ten times. This chain links TRBV9 with TRBJ1-1, with TRBD1 matching over 10 bases. Germline V gene sequence: CDR1 SGDLS, CDR2 YYNGEE. After removal of 4 bases from V and 8 bases from J, the junction contained 11 bases not matched to a gene. This CDR3 region has 15 residues. The CDR3 here is CASSPQGTGVHEAFF. The CDR3 DNA is TGTGCCAGCAGCCCCCAGGGGACAGGGGTTCACGAAGCTTTCTTT. The variable domain in full, with the rest retrieved from reference TRBV9 and TRBJ1-1, is DSGVTQTPKHLITATGQRVTLRCSPRSGDLSVYWYQQSLDQGLQFLIQYYNGEERAKGNILERFSAQQFPDLHSELNLSSLELGDSALYFCASSPQGTGVHEAFFGQGTRLTVV.

This clonotype showed up many times. The genes are TRBV10-1 and TRBJ2-2, with 7 bases that match TRBD2. The V gene's germline CDR1 is WNHNN and CDR2 SYGVQD (reference sequence). The CDR3 contains 16 residues. The J segment lost 0 bases and the V segment lost 5 bases, leaving 6 bases of the junction unmatched. CDR3 sequence: CASSTSGTANTGELFF. The CDR3 DNA reads as TGCGCCAGCAGTACGAGCGGGACCGCGAACACCGGGGAGCTGTTTTTT.

At least ten counts were recorded for this clonotype. The chain employs TRBV6-5 and TRBJ1-1, with D possibly being TRBD1 (5 bases). CDR3 length: 15 amino acids. Germline assignment: CDR1 MNHEY and CDR2 SVGAGI. V was trimmed by 6 bases and J by 0 bases, leaving 14 bases between them. The CDR3 bases are TGTGCCAGCAGCCCGGGGGGGGGACTGAACACTGAAGCTTTCTTT. Its protein product is CASSPGGGLNTEAFF.

This clonotype was seen ten or more times. The rearrangement uses TRBV6-4 and TRBJ2-2; 12 nucleotides line up with TRBD2. Germline lookup yields CDR1 MRHNA and CDR2 SNTAGT. After removal of 6 bases from V and 5 bases from J, the junction contained 4 bases not matched to a gene. The CDR3 consists of 15 residues. The CDR3 DNA is TGTGCCAGCAGCCGGACTAGCGGGGAGACCGGGGAGCTGTTTTTT. Protein sequence: CASSRTSGETGELFF.

This clonotype was counted at least ten times. This chain joins TRBV11-1 and TRBJ2-5; maybe TRBD2 (6 bases). Germline CDR1 is SGHAT and CDR2 is FQDESV (reference sequence). Trimming removed 2 bases from V and 4 bases from J, with 11 bases in between. The CDR3 runs 14 residues. The CDR3 protein is CASSLWEVGETQYF. CDR3 nucleotides: TGTGCCAGCAGCTTATGGGAGGTTGGAGAGACCCAGTACTTC.

There are many counts of this clonotype. The V call is TRBV19, the J call TRBJ2-6, with D uncertain. This CDR3 spans 14 amino acids. The V end lost 7 bases, the J end lost 4 bases, and 11 bases lay between the germline ends. Germline loops: CDR1 LNHDA, CDR2 SQIVND (reference sequence). CDR3 sequence (DNA): TGTGCCAGTAAGTCGGCGTGGGGGGCCAACGTCCTGACTTTC. This codes for CASKSAWGANVLTF.

This clonotype showed up just a few times. The chain has TRBV20-1 and TRBJ2-7, with no clear D. This CDR3 spans 13 amino acids. CDR1 and CDR2 from the germline V gene are DFQATT and SNEGSKA (reference sequence). With 3 bases removed from V and 7 bases from J, the gap between germline ends came to 16 bases. This chain's CDR3 is CSARRTAKEEQYF. CDR3 coding DNA: TGCAGTGCTAGGCGTACAGCGAAAGAAGAGCAGTACTTC.

This clonotype was picked up one time. Compared with germline, one end of the junction differs, possibly owing to a read error. V is TRBV13 and J is TRBJ1-6, with no clear D. This CDR3 is 15 amino acids long. Germline V lookup: CDR1 PRHDT, CDR2 FYEKMQ (reference sequence). As DNA, the CDR3 is TGTGCCAGCAGCTTAGGACGCGGGTTGAGTTCACCCATCCACTTT. Its protein product is CASSLGRGLSSPIHF.

This clonotype was counted between two and nine times. The chain is built from TRBV7-8 and TRBJ2-5; no definite D call. V was cut by 2 bases and J by 3 bases, with 13 bases left in between. CDR3 size: 15 residues. Per the germline V gene, CDR1 is SGHVS and CDR2 is FQNEAQ. The CDR3 spells CASSLTRLHKETQYF. The DNA for the CDR3 is TGTGCCAGCAGCTTAACTCGACTCCACAAAGAGACCCAGTACTTC.

V is TRBV6-1 and J is TRBJ2-7; 11 positions match TRBD2. CDR3 length: 14 amino acids. Trimming cost V 6 bases and J 2 bases; bases outside gene matches: 3. Germline CDR1 MNHNS, CDR2 SASEGT. The CDR3, as DNA: TGTGCCAGCAGACTAGCGGGAGTTGCCTACGAGCAGTACTTC. It encodes CASRLAGVAYEQYF.

This clonotype was recorded at least ten times. This sequence joins TRBV12-3 or TRBV12-4 and TRBJ2-7, with 8 bases identical to TRBD2. With 4 bases clipped from V and 0 bases from J, the junction kept 5 bases outside the gene matches. The CDR3 totals 15 residues. This CDR3 reads CASSSLRGDSYEQYF. DNA of the CDR3: TGTGCCAGCAGTTCCCTGCGGGGGGACTCCTACGAGCAGTACTTC.

This clonotype was observed at least ten times. The J gene is TRBJ1-1, the V gene TRBV6-5; TRBD1 aligns across 7 bases. J gave up 7 bases and V 4 bases, and 3 bases lay outside the gene matches. Germline V gene lookup returns CDR1 MNHEY and CDR2 SVGAGI. The CDR3 covers 12 residues. The CDR3: CASSLRTGEAFF. The CDR3 DNA is TGTGCCAGCAGTTTGAGGACAGGTGAAGCTTTCTTT.

This clonotype was observed at least ten times. A much larger clone differs by one base, so this may be a read error. The chain joins TRBV6-1 to TRBJ1-1, with D unresolved. V lost 5 bases to trimming and J lost 5 bases, with 12 bases between them. CDR1 is MNHNS, CDR2 SASEGT, per germline. The CDR3 contains 13 residues. CDR3 sequence (DNA): TGTGCCAGCAGTCGAGGGAGGAGAACTGAAGCTTTCTTT. It specifies CASSRGRRTEAFF.

This clonotype was picked up a small number of times. The chain joins TRBV20-1 to TRBJ1-2; 7 bases agree with TRBD1. The V segment lost 1 base and the J segment 3 bases; nucleotides outside the gene matches: 5. The CDR3 spans 14 residues. Germline-derived CDR1 and CDR2 are DFQATT and SNEGSKA (reference sequence). CDR3 nucleotide sequence: TGCAGTGCTAGAGGGAACAGGGGATACTATGGCTACACCTTC. It is translated as CSARGNRGYYGYTF.

This clonotype was observed at least ten times. The rearrangement joins TRBV5-1 to TRBJ1-1; possibly TRBD1 for D (5 bases). Per germline, CDR1 SGHRS and CDR2 YFSETQ. The ends were cut back, 1 base at V and 10 bases at J, with 17 bases in the middle. The CDR3 loop spans 14 amino acids. In DNA, the CDR3 is TGCGCCAGCAGCTTGACTTCCAGGGCCGTTGGAGCTTTCTTT. Translating it yields CASSLTSRAVGAFF.

There are many counts of this clonotype. The chain employs TRBV9 and TRBJ2-5; 11 positions match TRBD1. From germline, CDR1 is SGDLS and CDR2 YYNGEE. The CDR3 length is 15 residues. The junction had 6 bases not matched to a gene; V was cut back by 4 bases and J by 4 bases. The CDR3 DNA reads TGTGCCAGCAGCCACTCCGGGACAGGGGGAGAGACCCAGTACTTC. It codes for CASSHSGTGGETQYF.

This clonotype was observed many times. This chain links TRBV5-4 with TRBJ2-2; D is possibly TRBD1 or TRBD2 (5 bases each). V was clipped by 3 bases and J by 8 bases, with 23 bases between them. This CDR3 is 17 amino acids long. Per germline, CDR1 SGHNT and CDR2 YYREEE (reference sequence). The CDR3 region is CASSWGFQGYLGGELFF. In nucleotides, the CDR3 is TGTGCCAGCAGCTGGGGGTTCCAAGGTTACCTCGGAGGGGAGCTGTTTTTT.

This clonotype was seen at least ten times. V is TRBV6-1 and J is TRBJ1-2; the match to TRBD1 covers 7 bases. The CDR3 sequence is 15 residues long. V trimming: 0 bases; J trimming: 8 bases; junction bases outside the gene matches: 9. The V gene's germline CDR1 is MNHNS and CDR2 SASEGT. In nucleotides, the CDR3 is TGTGCCAGCAGTGAAGCCCCTGACAGGGCGCGGGGCTACACCTTC. Amino acids: CASSEAPDRARGYTF.

This clonotype was picked up many times. The rearrangement joins TRBV28 to TRBJ2-7; TRBD1 matches at 8 bases. Germline-derived CDR1 and CDR2 are MDHEN and SYDVKM. V was pared by 6 bases and J by 0 bases, with 4 bases of the junction left unmatched. This CDR3 has 14 amino acids. DNA of the CDR3: TGTGCCAGCAGAGACAGGGGAGTCTCCTACGAGCAGTACTTC. It yields the protein CASRDRGVSYEQYF.

This chain uses TRBV20-1 with TRBJ1-1; D ambiguous. Trimming left V 6 bases short and J 0 bases short, with 8 bases between. The CDR3 length is 12 residues. CDR1 DFQATT and CDR2 SNEGSKA come from the germline V gene (reference sequence). CDR3 sequence (DNA): TGCAGTGCCCGGCGACTGAACACTGAAGCTTTCTTT. Residues: CSARRLNTEAFF.

In this sample, this clonotype turned up many times. This chain connects TRBV7-8 to TRBJ2-7, with 7 nucleotides matching TRBD1. The CDR3 sequence is 13 residues long. V was pared by 5 bases and J by 1 base, with 2 bases of the junction left unmatched. The germline V gene encodes CDR1 SGHVS and CDR2 FQNEAQ. The CDR3 region has the DNA TGTGCCAGCAGCAAGGGACAGTCCTACGAGCAGTACTTC. This translates into CASSKGQSYEQYF.

Points on this clonotype: A read error is possible here, since a much larger clone lies one base away. J is TRBJ2-5 and V is TRBV29-1; 8 bases are a match to TRBD2. The length of the CDR3 is 12 residues. Germline loops: CDR1 SQVTM, CDR2 ANQGSEA. CDR3 loop: CSVREGREIQYF. CDR3 DNA: TGCAGCGTACGGGAGGGCCGGGAGATCCAGTACTTC.

This clonotype was observed a handful of times. The CDR3 sequence: CASSFQGLGGSYEQYF. The CDR3 coding sequence is TGCGCCAGCAGCTTTCAGGGGCTCGGGGGGTCCTACGAGCAGTACTTC. The chain couples TRBV5-1 to TRBJ2-7; a possible D gene is TRBD2 (7 bases). The germline V and J ends were trimmed by 2 bases and 1 base, with 16 bases remaining between them. CDR1 is SGHRS and CDR2 is YFSETQ in the germline V gene. The CDR3 sequence is 16 residues long.

The V gene is TRBV2, the J gene TRBJ1-6; no clear D gene. Germline V gives CDR1 SNHLY, CDR2 FYNNEI. V lost 7 bases and J 10 bases, leaving 17 bases between the germline ends. The CDR3 totals 14 residues. Written as DNA, the CDR3 is TGTGCCAGCACCCCTGGGGATGCGGAGTCACCCCTCCACTTT. Its translation is CASTPGDAESPLHF.

This clonotype occurred a few times. The chain joins TRBV29-1 to TRBJ1-1, with 9 bases matching TRBD1. V lost 1 base and J lost 1; bases outside the gene matches: 4. CDR1 and CDR2 (germline): SQVTM, ANQGSEA. The CDR3 covers 15 residues. Written as DNA, the CDR3 is TGCAGCGTTGAAGGACAGGGGGTGGAGAACACTGAAGCTTTCTTT. Amino acids: CSVEGQGVENTEAFF.